This entry describes one T cell receptor beta chain. Its antigen remains unidentified. The data were produced by immunoSEQ multiplex PCR, yet TCRdb's version contains in-frame clones alone and is incomplete. The sample includes 70,000 to 95,000 clones, approximately 86% seen only once; the top ten take 5.6%. Researchers grouped second doses given at about 4 or about 12 weeks into one pool. Germline lookup yields CDR1 MNHEY and CDR2 SVGAGI. V trimming: 5 bases; J trimming: 6 bases; junction bases outside the gene matches: 7. This CDR3 is built from 15 residues. This sample stems from a study of T cell responses to AZD1222 COVID-19 vaccine. General study findings and limits: The CD4 TCRs associated with vaccination extended across spike and predominated at 160-218 and 743-854.

The TCR was taken from an adult who received the AZD1222 COVID-19 vaccine. This specimen consisted of peripheral blood, obtained 28 days after the second AZD1222 dose. The chain couples TRBV6-5 to TRBJ2-2; 9 nucleotides line up with TRBD1. The CDR3 region is CASSPGQGVSGELFF. CDR3 coding DNA: TGTGCCAGCAGTCCGGGACAGGGAGTCTCCGGGGAGCTGTTTTTT.